This passage covers 2 T cell receptor beta chains from one sample sequenced in a study of OX40 agonist ivuxolimab in advanced cancers. The data were produced by immunoSEQ multiplex PCR, yet TCRdb's version contains in-frame clones alone and is incomplete. Among about 68,000 clones listed, 65% to 90% were seen once. The sequencing here drew on CD4+ or CD8+ T cells sorted from blood, taken in a trial of the OX40 agonist ivuxolimab. Source of these receptors: an adult with an advanced solid tumor such as melanoma, head and neck, liver or kidney cancer.

The rearrangement links TRBV6-6 to TRBJ1-5, with D unclear. Germline V gene sequence: CDR1 MNHNY, CDR2 SVGAGI (reference sequence). The length of the CDR3 is 13 residues. The germline V and J ends were trimmed by 6 bases and 0 bases, with 6 bases remaining between them. The CDR3 region has the DNA TGTGCCAGCAGGTCTGATAGCAATCAGCCCCAGCATTTT. Protein product: CASRSDSNQPQHF.

This clone appeared once. This chain uses TRBV7-2 with TRBJ2-7; tentative D call: TRBD2 (5 bases). Trimming cost V 5 bases and J 7 bases, with 21 bases left between them. The CDR3 totals 15 residues. CDR1 is SGHTA and CDR2 is FQGNSA in the germline V gene. The CDR3 reads CASSLLLATSREQYF. The DNA for the CDR3 is TGTGCCAGCAGCCTTTTGCTAGCCACATCTCGTGAGCAGTACTTC.